A single sample gave rise to the 31 T cell receptor beta chains below, sequenced in a study of cytomegalovirus exposure and HLA in healthy donors. With 60 Vbeta and 13 Jbeta primers, the PCR was carried out. Sequencing used immunoSEQ multiplex PCR; TCRdb keeps in-frame clones, though not all of them. The sample consists of roughly 130,000 clones, 66% of them appearing once. Sequencing was done on a sample of PBMCs. The receptor set was obtained from a woman aged 55-69 years in good health and CMV-seronegative.

CDR3: CASSPGQGTDTQYF. The CDR3 DNA sequence: TGTGCCAGCAGTCCGGGACAAGGCACAGATACGCAGTATTTT. J is TRBJ2-3 and V is TRBV6-1, with D possibly matching TRBD1 (6 bases). This CDR3 has 14 residues. Germline CDR1 is MNHNS and CDR2 is SASEGT. The V gene lost 5 bases and the J gene lost 1 base, with 10 bases spanning the gap.

V gene TRBV10-3 combines with J gene TRBJ2-3; 8 positions match TRBD2. Unmatched junction bases numbered 6, after V lost 5 bases and J lost 2 bases. Germline CDR1 is ENHRY and CDR2 is SYGVKD. The CDR3 sequence is 15 residues long. The CDR3, as DNA: TGTGCCATCAGTTCCGGGGGGGAATTCACAGATACGCAGTATTTT. Its translation: CAISSGGEFTDTQYF.

Only one count was recorded for this clone. The genes are TRBV5-4 and TRBJ2-7, with TRBD1 as a possible D gene (6 bases). The CDR3 length is 14 residues. V gave up 2 bases and J gave up 5 bases, with 14 bases separating them. The germline V gene has CDR1 SGHNT and CDR2 YYREEE (reference sequence). The CDR3 reads CASSFGQGRDEQYF. CDR3 in DNA: TGTGCCAGCAGCTTCGGTCAGGGGCGCGACGAGCAGTACTTC.

This clone has only a few counts. The genes are TRBV28 and TRBJ2-7; D possibly corresponds to TRBD1 (5 bases). Germline V gene sequence: CDR1 MDHEN, CDR2 SYDVKM. CDR3 size: 14 residues. V was trimmed by 3 bases and J by 1 base, leaving 10 bases between them. CDR3 sequence (DNA): TGTGCCAGCAGTTTTAGCAGGGCGTCCTACGAGCAGTACTTC. It codes for CASSFSRASYEQYF.

The chain joins TRBV7-2 to TRBJ2-3; the D gene is possibly TRBD1 (6 bases). The CDR3 spans 14 residues. The germline V gene encodes CDR1 SGHTA and CDR2 FQGNSA. Trimming cost V 5 bases and J 0 bases, with 9 bases left between them. CDR3 amino acids: CASSLTGSTDTQYF. The CDR3 DNA reads as TGTGCCAGCAGCCTCACAGGGAGCACAGATACGCAGTATTTT.

The J gene is TRBJ2-3, the V gene TRBV5-1, with unresolved D. The V gene's germline CDR1 is SGHRS and CDR2 YFSETQ. V lost 0 bases and J 2 bases, leaving 7 bases between the germline ends. The CDR3 covers 14 residues. The CDR3 sequence: CASSLGRYTDTQYF. For the CDR3, the DNA is TGCGCCAGCAGCTTGGGGCGGTACACAGATACGCAGTATTTT. The whole variable domain, filled in from reference TRBV5-1 and TRBJ2-3, reads KAGVTQTPRYLIKTRGQQVTLSCSPISGHRSVSWYQQTPGQGLQFLFEYFSETQRNKGNFPGRFSGRQFSNSRSEMNVSTLELGDSALYLCASSLGRYTDTQYFGPGTRLTVL.

This clone was found once. V usage is TRBV5-1 and J usage is TRBJ2-5, with TRBD2 matching over 12 bases. The trim removed 0 bases at V and 6 bases at J, leaving 6 bases unmatched. The CDR3 is 16 residues long. Germline CDR1 SGHRS, CDR2 YFSETQ. As DNA, the CDR3 is TGCGCCAGCAGCTTGGGGCTAGCGGGGGGGCCAAAGACCCAGTACTTC. Amino acids: CASSLGLAGGPKTQYF.

The chain recombines TRBV6-5 with TRBJ2-7; D is unclear. V was clipped by 0 bases and J by 5 bases, with 11 bases between them. The CDR3 totals 14 residues. Per the germline V gene, CDR1 is MNHEY and CDR2 is SVGAGI. In DNA form, the CDR3 reads TGTGCCAGCAGTTACTCGCGGCCATCGGACGAGCAGTACTTC. Its protein is CASSYSRPSDEQYF.

The chain combines TRBV29-1 with TRBJ2-1; TRBD1 matches at 9 bases. The CDR3 is 11 amino acids. J gave up 8 bases and V 6 bases, and 2 bases lay outside the gene matches. The V gene's germline CDR1 is SQVTM and CDR2 ANQGSEA. CDR3 loop: CSVDRGHEQFF. The DNA of the CDR3 is TGCAGCGTGGACAGGGGCCATGAGCAGTTCTTC.

The chain is built from TRBV18 and TRBJ1-4, with TRBD1 matching 7 bases. CDR3 length: 15 amino acids. Per the germline V gene, CDR1 is KGHSH and CDR2 is LQKENI. V dropped 1 base and J dropped 7; count of bases not matched to a gene: 6. This chain's CDR3 is CASSPQTGSFEKLFF. The DNA of the CDR3 is TGTGCCAGCTCACCACAGACAGGGAGTTTTGAAAAACTGTTTTTT.

As regards this clone: A much larger clonotype is one base distant, so this may be a read error. V gene TRBV28 combines with J gene TRBJ1-1; 7 bases align to TRBD1. The J segment lost 1 base and the V segment lost 6 bases, leaving 5 bases of the junction unmatched. The CDR3 runs 14 residues. CDR1 and CDR2 (germline): MDHEN, SYDVKM. CDR3 in amino acids: CASSPGTENTEAFF. In DNA, the CDR3 is TGTGCCAGCAGCCCCGGGACAGAGAACACTGAAGCTTTCTTT.

V and J are TRBV4-3 and TRBJ2-1; tentatively, D is TRBD1 (5 bases). The CDR3 is 16 residues long. Germline V CDR1 and CDR2: LGHNA, YSLEER. Trimming shortened V by 0 bases and J by 1 base, and 10 bases separated the two germline ends. The CDR3 nucleotides read TGCGCCAGCAGCCAAGATTCCCAGGGTTCCTACAATGAGCAGTTCTTC. As protein: CASSQDSQGSYNEQFF.

This chain connects TRBV2 to TRBJ1-2; perhaps TRBD1 as D (6 bases). Germline loops: CDR1 SNHLY, CDR2 FYNNEI. V lost 7 bases and J 4 bases, leaving 13 bases between the germline ends. The CDR3 has 13 amino acids. The CDR3 DNA is TGTGCCAGCAACGAGGACAGTCTCTATGGCTACACCTTC. Its protein product is CASNEDSLYGYTF.

In DNA form, the CDR3 reads TGTGCCAGTAGTATAGGAGTACGGGATTTCTACGAGCAGTACTTC. Amino acid sequence: CASSIGVRDFYEQYF. The rearrangement links TRBV19 to TRBJ2-7, with D perhaps matching TRBD2 (5 bases). Looked up from germline, CDR1 is LNHDA and CDR2 is SQIVND (reference sequence). The CDR3 runs 15 residues. The V end lost 1 base, the J end lost 3 bases, and 13 bases lay between the germline ends.

The chain combines TRBV28 with TRBJ1-1; TRBD1 matches at 9 bases. Germline V lookup: CDR1 MDHEN, CDR2 SYDVKM. The CDR3 is made up of 15 amino acids. J gave up 1 base and V 5 bases, and 5 bases lay outside the gene matches. The CDR3 reads CASSPGTGWNTEAFF. Here the CDR3 DNA reads TGTGCCAGCAGTCCCGGGACAGGGTGGAACACTGAAGCTTTCTTT.

This clone has a handful of counts. This sequence joins TRBV7-2 and TRBJ1-2; 11 positions agree with TRBD1. V was pared by 6 bases and J by 7 bases, with 7 bases of the junction left unmatched. The germline CDR1 and CDR2 sequences are SGHTA and FQGNSA. This CDR3 has 14 residues. CDR3 loop: CASRQGQGAIGYTF. CDR3 sequence (DNA): TGTGCCAGCAGACAAGGACAGGGGGCGATTGGCTACACCTTC.

V and J are TRBV29-1 and TRBJ2-1; TRBD1 aligns across 7 bases. Germline CDR1 SQVTM, CDR2 ANQGSEA. The CDR3 extends over 14 amino acids. Losses at the gene ends were 4 bases for V and 5 bases for J; bases not matched to a gene: 8. CDR3 nucleotides: TGCAGCGTTGGGGCAGGGGGTTTAAACAATGAGCAGTTCTTC. Its translation is CSVGAGGLNNEQFF.

For this clone: A read error may account for a junction end that differs from germline. V usage is TRBV4-1 and J usage is TRBJ1-3, with 11 nucleotides matching TRBD1. This CDR3 region has 18 residues. CDR1 is MGHRA and CDR2 is YSYEKL in the germline V gene. Written as DNA, the CDR3 is TGCGCCAGCAGCCATCTTACGGGACAGGGGGTTTCTGGAAACGCCATATATTTT. Translating gives CASSHLTGQGVSGNAIYF.

The chain's CDR3 is CASTSTGGMAEAFF. CDR3 bases: TGTGCCAGCACTTCGACAGGGGGCATGGCTGAAGCTTTCTTT. This rearrangement joins TRBV6-6 to TRBJ1-1; 10 bases are shared with TRBD1. The junction had 8 bases not matched to a gene; V was cut back by 7 bases and J by 6 bases. The CDR3 extends over 14 amino acids. From germline, CDR1 is MNHNY and CDR2 SVGAGI (reference sequence).

J is TRBJ2-7 and V is TRBV6-4, with 9 nucleotides matching TRBD1. Per germline, CDR1 MRHNA and CDR2 SNTAGT. The CDR3 is 15 residues long. V gave up 6 bases and J gave up 0 bases; unmatched junction bases: 6. CDR3: CASSPGTGNSYEQYF. The DNA for the CDR3 is TGTGCCAGCAGCCCCGGGACAGGGAACTCCTACGAGCAGTACTTC.

The DNA of the CDR3 is TGCGCCAGCAGACAGGACAGGGTGAACACCGGGGAGCTGTTTTTT. This gives the protein CASRQDRVNTGELFF. The V and J genes are TRBV10-1 and TRBJ2-2, with 8 nucleotides matching TRBD1. The trim removed 6 bases at V and 1 base at J, leaving 4 bases unmatched. The CDR3 is 15 amino acids. Germline CDR1 and CDR2: WNHNN and SYGVQD (reference sequence).

The chain couples TRBV6-1 to TRBJ2-3; no clear D. This CDR3 has 14 residues. Deletions cut 2 bases from V and 6 bases from J, with 12 bases between. CDR1 is MNHNS, CDR2 SASEGT, per germline. DNA for the CDR3: TGTGCCAGCAGTGAATCCCCCGCCCGGGATACGCAGTATTTT. Amino acids: CASSESPARDTQYF.

This clone was detected only a few times. One junction end does not reproduce the germline sequence, and a read error may be involved. V gene TRBV7-9 combines with J gene TRBJ1-2; possibly TRBD1 for D (5 bases). CDR1 SEHNR and CDR2 FQNEAQ come from the germline V gene (reference sequence). The CDR3 extends over 15 amino acids. Here the CDR3 reads CSSSLGVGQPGSYTF. The CDR3 DNA reads as TGTTCCAGCAGCTTAGGGGTAGGCCAGCCCGGGAGCTACACCTTC.

This clone was detected a few times. The chain employs TRBV28 and TRBJ2-5; 8 bases line up with TRBD1. The J segment lost 4 bases and the V segment lost 5 bases, leaving 6 bases of the junction unmatched. The germline V gene has CDR1 MDHEN and CDR2 SYDVKM. The CDR3 consists of 14 residues. The CDR3 DNA follows: TGTGCCAGCAGTCCGATCAGGGGGCGAGAGACCCAGTACTTC. Its translation is CASSPIRGRETQYF.

This chain uses TRBV21-1 with TRBJ2-5; TRBD2 was called by the table and not checked on the DNA. TRBV21-1 is a pseudogene locus. The CDR3 loop spans 10 amino acids. DNA for the CDR3: TGTGCCAGCTGTCTAGAAAAGCCCCACTTC. Translation: CASCLEKPHF.

Here the CDR3 reads CASSFRGQAAYEQYF. Here the CDR3 DNA reads TGTGCCAGCAGTTTCCGGGGACAGGCGGCATACGAGCAGTACTTC. The chain couples TRBV28 to TRBJ2-7; TRBD1 matches 8 bases. After removal of 3 bases from V and 4 bases from J, the junction contained 8 bases not matched to a gene. Germline V CDR1 and CDR2: MDHEN, SYDVKM. This CDR3 is 15 amino acids long.

This chain joins TRBV4-2 and TRBJ2-2; 8 bases align to TRBD2. Germline-derived CDR1 and CDR2 are LGHNA and YNFKEQ. Trimming took 2 bases from V and 3 from J; bases not matched to a gene: 8. CDR3 length: 17 amino acids. CDR3 in amino acids: CASSQSSGGQYTGELFF. CDR3 nucleotide sequence: TGTGCCAGCAGCCAATCCTCGGGGGGGCAGTACACCGGGGAGCTGTTTTTT.

Concerning this clone itself: At one end the junction does not follow the germline gene, possibly because of a read error. The chain combines TRBV6-5 with TRBJ2-2; D is possibly TRBD1 (6 bases). The CDR3 sequence is 12 residues long. From germline, CDR1 is MNHEY and CDR2 SVGAGI. The CDR3 sequence is CASHRETGELFF. CDR3 bases: TGCGCCAGCCACAGGGAAACCGGGGAGCTGTTTTTT.

This clone is a singleton in its sample. The chain uses TRBV19 and TRBJ2-2; 12 bases line up with TRBD1. Unmatched junction bases numbered 6, after V lost 5 bases and J lost 2 bases. This CDR3 spans 17 amino acids. CDR1 and CDR2 from the germline V gene are LNHDA and SQIVND (reference sequence). The CDR3 sequence: CASSLPGQGANTGELFF. The CDR3 DNA reads as TGTGCCAGTAGTCTGCCGGGACAGGGGGCTAACACCGGGGAGCTGTTTTTT. Supplemented by reference TRBV19 and TRBJ2-2, the full variable domain reads DGGITQSPKYLFRKEGQNVTLSCEQNLNHDAMYWYRQDPGQGLRLIYYSQIVNDFQKGDIAEGYSVSREKKESFPLTVTSAQKNPTAFYLCASSLPGQGANTGELFFGEGSRLTVL.

The chain uses TRBV6-1 and TRBJ2-5; 11 nucleotides line up with TRBD1. After removal of 4 bases from V and 5 bases from J, the junction contained 9 bases not matched to a gene. CDR1 MNHNS and CDR2 SASEGT come from the germline V gene. This CDR3 is built from 16 residues. The CDR3 DNA sequence: TGTGCCAGCAGTGGGCGCTCCGGGACAGGGGGGGAGACCCAGTACTTC. The encoded protein is CASSGRSGTGGETQYF.

The gene calls are TRBV11-3 and TRBJ2-2; D is ambiguous. Per the germline V gene, CDR1 is SGHNT and CDR2 is YENEEA. This CDR3 is 11 amino acids long. V dropped 5 bases and J dropped 5 bases, with 3 bases sitting between them. In DNA form, the CDR3 reads TGTGCCAGCAGCCGTACCGGGGAGCTGTTTTTT. Residues: CASSRTGELFF.